The 20 T cell receptor beta chains given below trace back to one sample, sequenced in a study of Graves' ophthalmopathy and Graves' hyperthyroidism. Beta-chain TCR CDR3 regions were amplified from RNA transcripts. First-round RT-PCR with HTBI primers preceded a second-round multiplex PCR. TCRdb called the multiplex PCR reads again in MiXCR, with one record for every CDR3 protein. The sample includes 340,000 or so distinct CDR3 sequences, 15% to 20% seen only once; the top ten take 9% to 15%. Material for sequencing was peripheral blood. These TCRs come from an adult man with Graves' ophthalmopathy.

This clonotype was detected many times. The V gene is TRBV7-8, the J gene TRBJ2-4; TRBD1 or TRBD2 may be the D gene (5 bases each). The germline V gene has CDR1 SGHVS and CDR2 FQNEAQ. V was pared by 5 bases and J by 7 bases, with 15 bases between. The CDR3 contains 14 residues. This chain's CDR3 is CASSRGLEGNIQYF. The CDR3 region has the DNA TGTGCCAGCAGCCGCGGACTCGAGGGGAACATTCAGTACTTC.

This clonotype occurred many times. The genes are TRBV5-1 and TRBJ2-2; D is undetermined. The germline V and J ends were trimmed by 5 bases and 6 bases, with 20 bases remaining between them. CDR1 and CDR2 from the germline V gene are SGHRS and YFSETQ. The CDR3 is 16 amino acids. CDR3 sequence reads: CASSLLAVAIAGELFF. The CDR3 DNA reads as TGCGCCAGCAGTTTATTGGCAGTGGCTATCGCCGGGGAGCTGTTTTTT. Together with reference TRBV5-1 and TRBJ2-2, the CDR3 gives the full variable domain: KAGVTQTPRYLIKTRGQQVTLSCSPISGHRSVSWYQQTPGQGLQFLFEYFSETQRNKGNFPGRFSGRQFSNSRSEMNVSTLELGDSALYLCASSLLAVAIAGELFFGEGSRLTVL.

The table lists this clonotype with many counts. A much larger clone sits a single nucleotide away, making a read error possible. The CDR3 ends on some other residue instead of the conserved phenylalanine or tryptophan, so this is likely a read error. This sequence joins TRBV24-1 and TRBJ1-1; D not resolved. The V end was cut by 3 bases, the J end by 6 bases, with 19 bases between. There are 16 residues in the CDR3. Germline V CDR1 and CDR2: KGHDR, SFDVKD. CDR3 nucleotide sequence: TGTGCCACCAGTGATCTTTGCCTGCGGGTAAGGGCTGAAGCTTTCCTT. Translating it yields CATSDLCLRVRAEAFL.

This chain joins TRBV2 and TRBJ2-5, with 12 nucleotides matching TRBD1. Germline assignment: CDR1 SNHLY and CDR2 FYNNEI. The CDR3 spans 15 residues. V dropped 6 bases and J dropped 5; count of bases not matched to a gene: 7. For the CDR3, the DNA is TGTGCCAGCAGGGAGCCGGGACAGGGGGCGGAGACCCAGTACTTC. This encodes CASREPGQGAETQYF.

Many counts were recorded for this clonotype. The J gene is TRBJ2-5, the V gene TRBV5-1, with D possibly being TRBD1 or TRBD2 (5 bases each). With 4 bases removed from V and 2 bases from J, the gap between germline ends came to 18 bases. CDR1 is SGHRS, CDR2 YFSETQ, per germline. This CDR3 spans 16 amino acids. The CDR3 loop reads CASSPLAGRIQETQYF. The CDR3 DNA reads as TGCGCCAGCAGCCCCCTGGCAGGGAGAATACAAGAGACCCAGTACTTC.

The table lists this clonotype with many counts. The chain employs TRBV10-3 and TRBJ1-5, with D uncertain. Per germline, CDR1 ENHRY and CDR2 SYGVKD. V lost 2 bases and J lost 3, with 2 bases in between. CDR3 size: 12 residues. CDR3 sequence: CAISETNQPQHF. For the CDR3, the DNA is TGTGCCATCAGTGAGACCAATCAGCCCCAGCATTTT.

This clonotype was detected many times. The V gene is TRBV6-1, the J gene TRBJ2-6; possibly TRBD1 for D (5 bases). CDR1 and CDR2 from the germline V gene are MNHNS and SASEGT. V was shortened by 2 bases and J by 0 bases, with 17 bases between the two germline ends. This CDR3 has 19 residues. The DNA for the CDR3 is TGTGCCAGCAGTGAAATAAAGGGGCTAATCAGCTCTGGGGCCAACGTCCTGACTTTC. This translates into CASSEIKGLISSGANVLTF.

The chain recombines TRBV27 with TRBJ2-2, with D possibly matching TRBD2 (6 bases). CDR1 and CDR2 (germline): MNHEY, SMNVEV (reference sequence). V was clipped by 7 bases and J by 5 bases, with 11 bases between them. This CDR3 spans 13 amino acids. The CDR3 is CASTGRGTGELFF. DNA of the CDR3: TGTGCCAGCACCGGACGGGGGACCGGGGAGCTGTTTTTT.

This clonotype came up many times. The chain combines TRBV12-3 or TRBV12-4 with TRBJ2-7; perhaps TRBD2 as D (5 bases). Trimming stripped 2 bases from V and 2 bases from J, with 13 bases between. The CDR3 spans 15 residues. This CDR3 reads CASSLIGRGPYEQYF. CDR3 DNA: TGTGCCAGCAGTTTAATCGGCCGAGGGCCCTACGAGCAGTACTTC.

This clonotype was counted many times. The chain combines TRBV19 with TRBJ1-1; D might be TRBD1 (5 bases). Trimming removed 1 base at V and 0 bases at J, with 6 bases between. Germline lookup yields CDR1 LNHDA and CDR2 SQIVND (reference sequence). CDR3 length: 14 residues. CDR3 nucleotide sequence: TGTGCCAGTAGTATAGCCAGGGTGAACACTGAAGCTTTCTTT. This codes for CASSIARVNTEAFF.

This clonotype has a count of ten or more. The genes are TRBV9 and TRBJ1-6; D perhaps matches TRBD1 (5 bases). Germline-derived CDR1 and CDR2 are SGDLS and YYNGEE. The CDR3 covers 16 residues. The germline V and J ends were trimmed by 4 bases and 6 bases, with 17 bases remaining between them. CDR3 loop: CASSRGSGTANSPLHF. Here the CDR3 DNA reads TGTGCCAGCAGCCGGGGGTCCGGGACTGCTAATTCACCCCTCCACTTT. Full variable domain (missing parts from reference TRBV9 and TRBJ1-6): DSGVTQTPKHLITATGQRVTLRCSPRSGDLSVYWYQQSLDQGLQFLIQYYNGEERAKGNILERFSAQQFPDLHSELNLSSLELGDSALYFCASSRGSGTANSPLHFGNGTRLTVT.

The table lists this clonotype with many counts. The CDR3 reads CATEAPGLQYF. The CDR3 nucleotides are TGTGCCACCGAGGCCCCCGGCTTGCAGTACTTC. This chain joins TRBV28 and TRBJ2-5; no clear D. Germline CDR1 and CDR2: MDHEN and SYDVKM. Trimming removed 10 bases at V and 11 bases at J, with 17 bases between. This CDR3 is 11 amino acids long.

This clonotype was counted many times. The chain recombines TRBV12-3 or TRBV12-4 with TRBJ2-5; tentatively, D is TRBD1 or TRBD2 (5 bases each). Trimming shortened V by 5 bases and J by 3 bases, and 16 bases separated the two germline ends. The length of the CDR3 is 15 residues. The CDR3 loop is CASSSLGAEKETQYF. CDR3 nucleotide sequence: TGTGCCAGCAGTAGCCTCGGGGCTGAAAAAGAGACCCAGTACTTC.

This clonotype was counted at least ten times. The chain uses TRBV19 and TRBJ2-5; 10 bases align to TRBD1. This CDR3 is 14 amino acids long. Germline CDR1 and CDR2: LNHDA and SQIVND (reference sequence). The V and J ends lost 10 bases and 5 bases, in that order; junction bases with no gene match: 10. In DNA form, the CDR3 reads TGTGCCACCATGAAGGACAGGGGGTACGAGACCCAGTACTTC. Translated: CATMKDRGYETQYF.

This clonotype was observed at least ten times. The chain is built from TRBV19 and TRBJ1-5; the D gene is possibly TRBD1 (6 bases). There are 14 residues in the CDR3. V gave up 3 bases and J gave up 4 bases, with 10 bases separating them. The germline gives CDR1 LNHDA, CDR2 SQIVND (reference sequence). This CDR3 is CASSMWTANQPQHF. The CDR3 DNA sequence: TGTGCCAGTAGTATGTGGACAGCGAATCAGCCCCAGCATTTT.

The V call is TRBV5-1, the J call TRBJ1-1; D ambiguous. From germline, CDR1 is SGHRS and CDR2 YFSETQ. The CDR3 sequence is 12 residues long. V lost 2 bases and J lost 7, with 9 bases in between. The CDR3: CASSLYQDEAFF. As DNA, the CDR3 is TGCGCCAGCAGCTTATACCAGGATGAAGCTTTCTTT.

The chain uses TRBV7-9 and TRBJ1-1, with D unresolved. The CDR3 is 15 residues long. Trimming took off 1 base at V and 3 bases at J, with 12 bases between the two ends. Germline loops: CDR1 SEHNR, CDR2 FQNEAQ (reference sequence). The DNA of the CDR3 is TGTGCCAGCAGCTTAGGGTGGGAGGTTGACACTGAAGCTTTCTTT. Translation: CASSLGWEVDTEAFF.

This clonotype has at least ten counts. The CDR3 coding sequence is TGTGCCACCAGCAGAGGACAGTCGGGTTCGACTGAAGCTTTCTTT. Amino acids: CATSRGQSGSTEAFF. This rearrangement joins TRBV15 to TRBJ1-1; D may be TRBD1 (5 bases). V was cut by 1 base and J by 5 bases, with 14 bases left in between. The V gene's germline CDR1 is LNHNV and CDR2 YYDKDF (reference sequence). The CDR3 is 15 residues long.

There are many counts of this clonotype. The chain combines TRBV27 with TRBJ1-2; D perhaps matches TRBD1 (5 bases). V was shortened by 3 bases and J by 5 bases, with 13 bases between the two germline ends. The CDR3 runs to 14 residues. CDR1 and CDR2 (germline): MNHEY, SMNVEV (reference sequence). The CDR3 reads CASSFWGGRYGYTF. The CDR3 nucleotides are TGTGCCAGCAGTTTTTGGGGGGGAAGGTATGGCTACACCTTC.

This clonotype showed up many times. The chain recombines TRBV6-4 with TRBJ1-6; D call uncertain. CDR3 size: 13 residues. Deletions cut 5 bases from V and 5 bases from J, with 7 bases between. CDR1 and CDR2 from the germline V gene are MRHNA and SNTAGT. Here the CDR3 reads CASSSQNNSPLHF. The CDR3 region has the DNA TGTGCCAGCAGTTCGCAGAATAATTCACCCCTCCACTTT.